This T cell receptor beta chain appears in the sequencing data of a study of blood T cell repertoires in COVID-19. Looking at the study overall: The United States, Italy and Spain provided the acute and convalescent COVID-19 samples.

This table comes from immunoSEQ multiplex PCR, and its TCRdb copy is limited to in-frame clones, with some not included. The table lists over 200,000 clones, about 83% of them singletons. From germline, CDR1 is SEHNR and CDR2 FQNEAQ (reference sequence). The trim removed 4 bases at V and 5 bases at J, leaving 7 bases unmatched. The CDR3 covers 14 residues. The chain employs TRBV7-9 and TRBJ1-1; TRBD1 agrees at 7 bases. The sample taken for sequencing was peripheral blood. The TCR originated in a man at least 80 years old with acute or convalescent COVID-19. CDR3 in amino acids: CASSSQGGRTEAFF. CDR3 nucleotides: TGTGCCAGCAGCTCCCAAGGGGGCCGAACTGAAGCTTTCTTT. Supplemented by reference TRBV7-9 and TRBJ1-1, the full variable domain reads DTGVSQNPRHKITKRGQNVTFRCDPISEHNRLYWYRQTLGQGPEFLTYFQNEAQLEKSRLLSDRFSAERPKGSFSTLEIQRTEQGDSAMYLCASSSQGGRTEAFFGQGTRLTVV.